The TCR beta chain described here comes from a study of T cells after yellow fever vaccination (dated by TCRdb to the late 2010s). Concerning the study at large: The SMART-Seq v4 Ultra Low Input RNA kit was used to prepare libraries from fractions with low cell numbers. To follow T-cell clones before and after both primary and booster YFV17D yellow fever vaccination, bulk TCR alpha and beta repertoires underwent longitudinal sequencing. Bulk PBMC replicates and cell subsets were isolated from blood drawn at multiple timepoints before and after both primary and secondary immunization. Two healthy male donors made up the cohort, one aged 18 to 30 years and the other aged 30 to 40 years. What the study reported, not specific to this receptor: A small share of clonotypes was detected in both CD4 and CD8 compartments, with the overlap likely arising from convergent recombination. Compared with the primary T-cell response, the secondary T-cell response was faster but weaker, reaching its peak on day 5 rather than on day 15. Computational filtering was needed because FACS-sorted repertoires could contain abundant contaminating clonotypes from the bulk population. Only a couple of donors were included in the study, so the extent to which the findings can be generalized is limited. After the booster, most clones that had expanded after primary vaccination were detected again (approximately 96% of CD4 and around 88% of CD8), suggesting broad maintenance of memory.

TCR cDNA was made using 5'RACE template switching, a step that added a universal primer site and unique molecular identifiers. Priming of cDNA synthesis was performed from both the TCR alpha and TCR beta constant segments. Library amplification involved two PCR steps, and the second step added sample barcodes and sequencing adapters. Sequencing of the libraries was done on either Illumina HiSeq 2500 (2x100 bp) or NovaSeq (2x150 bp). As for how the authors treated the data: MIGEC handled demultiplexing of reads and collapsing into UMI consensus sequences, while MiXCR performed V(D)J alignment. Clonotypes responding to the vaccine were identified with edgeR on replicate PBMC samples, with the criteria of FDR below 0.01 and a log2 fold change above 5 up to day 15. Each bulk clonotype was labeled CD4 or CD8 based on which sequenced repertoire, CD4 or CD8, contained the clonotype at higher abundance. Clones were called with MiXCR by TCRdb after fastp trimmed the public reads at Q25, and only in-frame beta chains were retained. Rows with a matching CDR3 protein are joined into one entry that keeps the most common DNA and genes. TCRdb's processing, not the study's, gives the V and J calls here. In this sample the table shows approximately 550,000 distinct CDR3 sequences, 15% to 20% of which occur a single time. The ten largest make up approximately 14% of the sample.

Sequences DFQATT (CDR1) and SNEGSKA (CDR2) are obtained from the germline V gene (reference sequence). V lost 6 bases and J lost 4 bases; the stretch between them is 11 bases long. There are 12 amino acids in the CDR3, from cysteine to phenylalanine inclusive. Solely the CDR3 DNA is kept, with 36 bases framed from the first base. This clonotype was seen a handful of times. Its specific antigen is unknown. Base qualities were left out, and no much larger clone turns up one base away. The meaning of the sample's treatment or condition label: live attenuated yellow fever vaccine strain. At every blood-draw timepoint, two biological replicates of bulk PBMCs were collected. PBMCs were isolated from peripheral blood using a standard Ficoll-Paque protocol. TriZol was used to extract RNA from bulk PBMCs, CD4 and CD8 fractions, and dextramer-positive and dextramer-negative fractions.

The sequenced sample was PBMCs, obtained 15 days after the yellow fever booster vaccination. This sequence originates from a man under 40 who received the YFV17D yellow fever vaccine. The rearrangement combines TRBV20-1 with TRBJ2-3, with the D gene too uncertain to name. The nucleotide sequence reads TGCAGTGCCGCTTCCCAGCCAGATACGCAGTATTTT. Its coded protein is CSAASQPDTQYF.